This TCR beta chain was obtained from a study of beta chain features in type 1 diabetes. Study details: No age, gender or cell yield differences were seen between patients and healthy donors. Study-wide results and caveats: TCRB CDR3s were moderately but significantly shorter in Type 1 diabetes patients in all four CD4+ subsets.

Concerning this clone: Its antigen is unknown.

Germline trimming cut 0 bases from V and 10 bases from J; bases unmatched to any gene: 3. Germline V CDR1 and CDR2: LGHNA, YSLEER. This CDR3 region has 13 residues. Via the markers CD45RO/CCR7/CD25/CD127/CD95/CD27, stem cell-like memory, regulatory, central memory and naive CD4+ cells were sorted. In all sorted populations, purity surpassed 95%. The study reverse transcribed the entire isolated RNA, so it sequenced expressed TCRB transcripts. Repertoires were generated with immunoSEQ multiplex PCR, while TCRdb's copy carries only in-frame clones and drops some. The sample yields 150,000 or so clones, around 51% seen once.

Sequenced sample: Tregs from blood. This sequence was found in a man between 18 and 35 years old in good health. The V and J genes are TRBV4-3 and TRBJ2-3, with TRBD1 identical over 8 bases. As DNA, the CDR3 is TGCGCCAGCAGCCAAGATCCGGGACAGGCGCAGTATTTT. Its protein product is CASSQDPGQAQYF.